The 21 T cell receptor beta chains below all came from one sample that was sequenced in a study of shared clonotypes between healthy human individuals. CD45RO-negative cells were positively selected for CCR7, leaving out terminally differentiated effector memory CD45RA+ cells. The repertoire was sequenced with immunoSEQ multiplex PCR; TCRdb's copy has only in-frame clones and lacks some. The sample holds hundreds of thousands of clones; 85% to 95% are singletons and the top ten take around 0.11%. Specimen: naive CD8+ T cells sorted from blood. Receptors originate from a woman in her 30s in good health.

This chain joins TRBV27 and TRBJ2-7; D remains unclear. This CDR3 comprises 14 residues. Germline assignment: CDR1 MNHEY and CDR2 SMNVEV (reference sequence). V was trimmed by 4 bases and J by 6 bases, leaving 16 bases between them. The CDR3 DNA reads TGTGCCAGCAGTTCTACCCCGGTTCCGGGCGAGCAGTACTTC. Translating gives CASSSTPVPGEQYF.

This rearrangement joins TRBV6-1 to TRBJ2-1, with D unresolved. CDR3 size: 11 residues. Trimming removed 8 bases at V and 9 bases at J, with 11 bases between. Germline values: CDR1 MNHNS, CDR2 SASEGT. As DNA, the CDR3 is TGTGCCAGCGAATTAGAGTTTGAGCAGTTCTTC. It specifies CASELEFEQFF.

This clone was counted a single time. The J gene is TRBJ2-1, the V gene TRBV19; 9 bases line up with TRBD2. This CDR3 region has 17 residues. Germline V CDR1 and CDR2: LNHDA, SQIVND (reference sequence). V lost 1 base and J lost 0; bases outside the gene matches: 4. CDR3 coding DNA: TGTGCCAGTAGTATAGGACTAGCGGTGAGCTCCTACAATGAGCAGTTCTTC. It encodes CASSIGLAVSSYNEQFF.

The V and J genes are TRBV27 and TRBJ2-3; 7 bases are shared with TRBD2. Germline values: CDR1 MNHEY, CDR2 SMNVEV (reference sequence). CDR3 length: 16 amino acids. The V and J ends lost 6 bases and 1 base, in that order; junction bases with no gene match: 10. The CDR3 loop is CASSPREGTRTDTQYF. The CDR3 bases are TGTGCCAGCAGCCCGAGGGAGGGAACTCGCACAGATACGCAGTATTTT.

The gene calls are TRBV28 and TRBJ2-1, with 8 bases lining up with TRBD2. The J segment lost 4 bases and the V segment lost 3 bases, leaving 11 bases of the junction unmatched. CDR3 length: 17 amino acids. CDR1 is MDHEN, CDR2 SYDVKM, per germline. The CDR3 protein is CASSFISGDPLYNEQFF. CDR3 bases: TGTGCCAGCAGTTTTATTAGCGGGGACCCATTGTACAATGAGCAGTTCTTC.

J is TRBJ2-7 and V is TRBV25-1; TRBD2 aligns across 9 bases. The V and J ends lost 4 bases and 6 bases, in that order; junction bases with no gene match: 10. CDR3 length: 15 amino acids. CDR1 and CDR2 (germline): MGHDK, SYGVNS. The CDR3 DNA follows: TGTGCCAGCAGTGTTATGGCGGGAGGGCCTGGCGAGCAGTACTTC. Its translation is CASSVMAGGPGEQYF.

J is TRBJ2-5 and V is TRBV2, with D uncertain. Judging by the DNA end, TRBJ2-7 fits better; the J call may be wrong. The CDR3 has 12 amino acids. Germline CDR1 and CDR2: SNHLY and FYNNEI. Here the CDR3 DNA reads TGTGCCAGCAGTGACACGGGCCACGAGCAGTACTTC. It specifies CASSDTGHEQYF.

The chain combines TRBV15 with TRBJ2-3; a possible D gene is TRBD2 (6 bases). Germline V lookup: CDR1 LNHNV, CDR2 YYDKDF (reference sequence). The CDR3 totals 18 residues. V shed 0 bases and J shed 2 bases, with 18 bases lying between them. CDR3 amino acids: CATSRDGGLSSPTDTQYF. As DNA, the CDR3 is TGTGCCACCAGCAGAGATGGGGGACTGTCCTCGCCCACAGATACGCAGTATTTT.

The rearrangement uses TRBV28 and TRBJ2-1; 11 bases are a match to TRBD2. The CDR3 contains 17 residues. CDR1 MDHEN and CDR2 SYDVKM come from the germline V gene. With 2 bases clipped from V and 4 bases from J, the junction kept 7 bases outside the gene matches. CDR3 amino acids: CASSLAIAGGPYNEQFF. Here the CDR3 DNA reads TGTGCCAGCAGTTTAGCGATAGCGGGAGGGCCTTACAATGAGCAGTTCTTC. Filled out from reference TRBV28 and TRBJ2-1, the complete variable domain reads DVKVTQSSRYLVKRTGEKVFLECVQDMDHENMFWYRQDPGLGLRLIYFSYDVKMKEKGDIPEGYSVSREKKERFSLILESASTNQTSMYLCASSLAIAGGPYNEQFFGPGTRLTVL.

The CDR3 reads CASSIGDSDYYGYTF. DNA for the CDR3: TGTGCCAGTAGTATTGGGGACAGCGACTACTATGGCTACACCTTC. The chain couples TRBV19 to TRBJ1-2, with 7 bases fitting TRBD1. The germline V gene has CDR1 LNHDA and CDR2 SQIVND (reference sequence). CDR3 size: 15 residues. V lost 3 bases and J lost 3; bases outside the gene matches: 7.

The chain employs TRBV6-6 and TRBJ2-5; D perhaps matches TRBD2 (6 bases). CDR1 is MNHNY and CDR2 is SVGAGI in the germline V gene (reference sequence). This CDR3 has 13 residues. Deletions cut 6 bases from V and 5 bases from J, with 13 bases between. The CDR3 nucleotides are TGTGCCAGCAGACCGAGAAGCGGGGAGACCCAGTACTTC. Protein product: CASRPRSGETQYF.

DNA for the CDR3: TGTGCCAGCAGTGATGGGGGAGGGCCGACCACCGGGGAGCTGTTTTTT. Translating it yields CASSDGGGPTTGELFF. This sequence joins TRBV2 and TRBJ2-2; 7 bases map to TRBD2. The V gene's germline CDR1 is SNHLY and CDR2 FYNNEI. The CDR3 spans 16 residues. V lost 3 bases, J lost 4 bases, and 8 bases stayed unmatched.

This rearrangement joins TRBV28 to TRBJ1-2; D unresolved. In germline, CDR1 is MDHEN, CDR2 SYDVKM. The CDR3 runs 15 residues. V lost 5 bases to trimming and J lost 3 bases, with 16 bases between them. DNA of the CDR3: TGTGCCAGCAGTAAACCACGAGGGAATTACTATGGCTACACCTTC. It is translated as CASSKPRGNYYGYTF.

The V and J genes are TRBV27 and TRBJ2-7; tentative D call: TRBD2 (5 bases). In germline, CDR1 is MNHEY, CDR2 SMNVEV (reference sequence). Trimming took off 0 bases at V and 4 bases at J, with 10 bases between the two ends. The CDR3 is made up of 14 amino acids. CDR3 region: CASSLSPGNYEQYF. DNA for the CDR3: TGTGCCAGCAGTTTATCGCCGGGGAATTACGAGCAGTACTTC.

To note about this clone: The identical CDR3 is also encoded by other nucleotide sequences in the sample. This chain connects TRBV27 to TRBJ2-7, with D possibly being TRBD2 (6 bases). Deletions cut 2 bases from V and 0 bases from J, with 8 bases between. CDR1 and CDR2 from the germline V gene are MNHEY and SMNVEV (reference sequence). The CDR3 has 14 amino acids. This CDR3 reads CASSLGTVSYEQYF. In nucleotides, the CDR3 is TGTGCCAGCAGTTTAGGGACTGTCTCCTACGAGCAGTACTTC.

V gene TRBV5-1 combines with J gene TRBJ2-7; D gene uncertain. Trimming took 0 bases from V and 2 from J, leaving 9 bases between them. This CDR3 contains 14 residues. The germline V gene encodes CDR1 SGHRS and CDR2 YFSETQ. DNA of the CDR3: TGCGCCAGCAGCTTGGATAGCAGCCCCTACGAGCAGTACTTC. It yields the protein CASSLDSSPYEQYF.

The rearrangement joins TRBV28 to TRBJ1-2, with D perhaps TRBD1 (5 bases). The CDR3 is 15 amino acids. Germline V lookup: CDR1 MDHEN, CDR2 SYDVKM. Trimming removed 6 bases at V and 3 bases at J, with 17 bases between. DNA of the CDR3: TGTGCCAGCAGGGGGCAGGCAAGCGGATACTATGGCTACACCTTC. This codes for CASRGQASGYYGYTF.

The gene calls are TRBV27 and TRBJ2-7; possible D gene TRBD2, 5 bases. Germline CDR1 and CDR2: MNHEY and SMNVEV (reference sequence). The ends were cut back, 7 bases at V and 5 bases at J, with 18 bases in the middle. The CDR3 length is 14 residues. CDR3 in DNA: TGTGCCAGCACCCCGGGTGGAGGTCTCCACGAGCAGTACTTC. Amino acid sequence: CASTPGGGLHEQYF.

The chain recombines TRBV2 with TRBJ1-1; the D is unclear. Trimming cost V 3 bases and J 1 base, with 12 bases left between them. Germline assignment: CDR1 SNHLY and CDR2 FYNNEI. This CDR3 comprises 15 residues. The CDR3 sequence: CASSEWEGANTEAFF. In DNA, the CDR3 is TGTGCCAGCAGTGAGTGGGAGGGTGCGAACACTGAAGCTTTCTTT.

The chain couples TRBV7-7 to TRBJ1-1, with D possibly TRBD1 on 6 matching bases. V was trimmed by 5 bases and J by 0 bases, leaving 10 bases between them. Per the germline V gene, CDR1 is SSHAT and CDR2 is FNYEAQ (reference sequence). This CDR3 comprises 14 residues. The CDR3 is CASSLDRVNTEAFF. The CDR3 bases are TGTGCCAGCAGCCTGGACAGAGTGAACACTGAAGCTTTCTTT.

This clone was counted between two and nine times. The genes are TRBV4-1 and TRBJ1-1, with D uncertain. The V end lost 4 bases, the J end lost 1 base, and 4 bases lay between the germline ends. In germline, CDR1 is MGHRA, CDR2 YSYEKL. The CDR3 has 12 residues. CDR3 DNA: TGCGCCAGCAGCCCTACGAACACTGAAGCTTTCTTT. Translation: CASSPTNTEAFF.